This T cell receptor beta chain was captured in a study of regulatory T cells in long-lasting Graves disease. General study findings and limits: There were preferences for TRBV28, TRBJ1-2 and TRBJ2-5 in persistent disease.

The time point was: newly diagnosed GD, antithyroid drugs for less than 3 months. Extracted RNA from PBMCs served as the source of the TCR library. Under American Thyroid Association guidelines, Graves' disease was diagnosed. Patients were enrolled at an endocrinology department in Xi'an, China. Building of the TCR beta libraries involved iRepertoire HTBI primers and Arm-PCR of CDR3 regions. A single record per CDR3 protein comes from TCRdb applying MiXCR to the multiplex PCR reads. The sample contains 350,000 to 550,000 distinct CDR3 sequences, 15% to 20% of which appear only once. This clonotype was picked up many times. The antigen is undetermined. Germline lookup yields CDR1 LGHDT and CDR2 YNNKEL (reference sequence). The V end was cut by 6 bases, the J end by 6 bases, with 16 bases between. CDR3 length equals 14 residues. The same data also contributed to another study, on T cells in Graves' hyperthyroidism and ophthalmopathy. According to that study: Patients showing uncontrolled infection, other autoimmune disease, pregnancy or lactation were ineligible.

This receptor was obtained from a woman aged 18 to 35 with Graves disease. The rearrangement joins TRBV3-1 to TRBJ2-3, with a tentative D call TRBD1 (5 bases). The sample in question was peripheral blood mononuclear cells (PBMCs), obtained at new diagnosis, from a patient treated with antithyroid drugs. The CDR3 spells CASSDSPEVDTQYF. The DNA of the CDR3 is TGTGCCAGCAGTGACAGCCCCGAAGTGGATACGCAGTATTTT.